This T cell receptor beta chain stems from a study of cytomegalovirus exposure and HLA in healthy donors. PCR was performed using 60 Vbeta and 13 Jbeta primers. Per the authors' pipeline: In a later analysis, some 10 million of tens of millions of unique beta chains occurred in at least two donors. Assay used: immunoSEQ multiplex PCR; TCRdb lists only in-frame clones, some missing. Clonal size and the V and J genes are those of that table, whereas D and trimming came from the DNA. The sample consists of 150,000 or so clones, roughly 79% of them appearing once. Among the donors, all were healthy bone marrow donors. The CDR3 spans 16 residues. Germline V gene data show CDR1 as SGHTA and CDR2 as FQGTGA. The ends lost 0 bases at V and 5 bases at J; junction bases unmatched: 6.

The TCR comes from a man aged 40-49 years in good health and CMV-seronegative. Sequencing was carried out using PBMCs. The V and J genes are TRBV7-3 and TRBJ2-3, with 9 bases identical to TRBD2. In DNA form, the CDR3 reads TGTGCCAGCAGCTTAACTAGCGGGAGTTCAGGAGATACGCAGTATTTT. Translated, it gives CASSLTSGSSGDTQYF. The variable domain in full, completed from reference TRBV7-3 and TRBJ2-3, reads GAGVSQTPSNKVTEKGKYVELRCDPISGHTALYWYRQSLGQGPEFLIYFQGTGAADDSGLPNDRFFAVRPEGSVSTLKIQRTERGDSAVYLCASSLTSGSSGDTQYFGPGTRLTVL.